Below are 32 T cell receptor beta chains sequenced from a single sample in a study. From the 5' RACE reads, TCRdb called clonotypes with MiXCR, one entry per CDR3 protein. The sample consists of over 30,000 distinct CDR3 sequences, approximately 24% of them appearing once. The sequenced sample consisted of naive CD4+ T cells sorted from a lymph node. Indicated subset: naive CD4+ T cells, CD4+CD45RA+CD25-. The receptor set was obtained from a female donor with breast cancer.

This clonotype has just a few counts. V is TRBV5-6 and J is TRBJ2-3; 9 positions agree with TRBD2. Germline lookup yields CDR1 SGHDT and CDR2 YYEEEE. V trimming: 1 base; J trimming: 0 bases; junction bases outside the gene matches: 0. This CDR3 spans 15 amino acids. CDR3 DNA: TGTGCCAGCAGCTTGAGCGGGGGGAGCACAGATACGCAGTATTTT. It translates to CASSLSGGSTDTQYF.

The CDR3 DNA reads as TGTGCCAGCAGGGAGACTTGGGCGGGAGATATGTATTTT. Protein: CASRETWAGDMYF. V usage is TRBV28 and J usage is TRBJ2-3, with 7 bases lining up with TRBD2. V shed 6 bases and J 14 bases; nucleotides not matched to a gene: 14. This CDR3 has 13 residues. Germline V CDR1 and CDR2: MDHEN, SYDVKM. Full variable domain (outside the CDR3, taken from reference TRBV28 and TRBJ2-3): DVKVTQSSRYLVKRTGEKVFLECVQDMDHENMFWYRQDPGLGLRLIYFSYDVKMKEKGDIPEGYSVSREKKERFSLILESASTNQTSMYLCASRETWAGDMYFGPGTRLTVL.

The CDR3 loop is CASSFAGRLGELFF. Written as DNA, the CDR3 is TGTGCCAGCAGTTTCGCAGGGAGGCTGGGGGAGCTGTTTTTT. This chain connects TRBV28 to TRBJ2-2; possible D gene TRBD2, 6 bases. The ends were cut back, 3 bases at V and 8 bases at J, with 13 bases in the middle. Germline values: CDR1 MDHEN, CDR2 SYDVKM. The CDR3 spans 14 residues.

A remark on this clonotype: A much larger clonotype is one base distant, so this may be a read error. The gene calls are TRBV4-2 and TRBJ1-1, with D unclear. CDR3 length: 15 residues. V was pared by 0 bases and J by 1 base, with 9 bases between. Germline assignment: CDR1 LGHNA and CDR2 YNFKEQ. CDR3: CASSQDRRWNTEAFF. The CDR3 DNA reads as TGTGCCAGCAGCCAAGATCGCAGGTGGAACACTGAAGCTTTCTTT.

This clonotype was counted between two and nine times. The chain joins TRBV18 to TRBJ2-5; D may be TRBD1 (6 bases). The CDR3 is 14 residues long. Germline V gives CDR1 KGHSH, CDR2 LQKENI. V lost 2 bases and J lost 3, with 10 bases in between. DNA for the CDR3: TGTGCCAGCTCACCAGGCAGGGGAGAAGAGACCCAGTACTTC. Translating it yields CASSPGRGEETQYF. Combining the CDR3 with reference TRBV18 and TRBJ2-5 gives the whole variable domain NAGVMQNPRHLVRRRGQEARLRCSPMKGHSHVYWYRQLPEEGLKFMVYLQKENIIDESGMPKERFSAEFPKEGPSILRIQQVVRGDSAAYFCASSPGRGEETQYFGPGTRLLVL.

The V call is TRBV6-1, the J call TRBJ1-5; D ambiguous. The CDR3 totals 13 residues. Trimming pared 3 bases from V and 5 bases from J, leaving 8 bases between. Germline V CDR1 and CDR2: MNHNS, SASEGT. The CDR3 bases are TGTGCCAGCAGTGACGGGCACGATCAGCCCCAGCATTTT. This encodes CASSDGHDQPQHF.

The chain combines TRBV12-3 or TRBV12-4 with TRBJ2-3; a possible D gene is TRBD2 (5 bases). Trimming removed 5 bases from V and 7 bases from J, with 13 bases in between. The CDR3 has 13 residues. The CDR3 spells CASSSLDYYTQYF. In DNA form, the CDR3 reads TGTGCCAGCAGTAGCCTCGACTACTATACGCAGTATTTT.

The chain combines TRBV12-3 or TRBV12-4 with TRBJ2-1; 9 bases line up with TRBD2. J gave up 2 bases and V 4 bases, and 9 bases lay outside the gene matches. CDR3 length: 17 amino acids. The CDR3 region is CASSWVSGRAAYNEQFF. The CDR3 DNA reads as TGTGCCAGCAGTTGGGTTAGCGGGAGAGCCGCCTACAATGAGCAGTTCTTC.

This rearrangement joins TRBV7-2 to TRBJ2-3; a weak D match, TRBD2 (6 bases). Germline V lookup: CDR1 SGHTA, CDR2 FQGNSA. With 5 bases removed from V and 4 bases from J, the gap between germline ends came to 13 bases. The CDR3 totals 14 residues. The DNA for the CDR3 is TGTGCCAGCAGCCCGGCGGGGATGGCAGATACGCAGTATTTT. Protein sequence: CASSPAGMADTQYF.

CDR3 amino acids: CASRQGAGNTIYF. CDR3 bases: TGTGCCAGCAGGCAGGGGGCTGGAAACACCATATATTTT. J is TRBJ1-3 and V is TRBV12-3 or TRBV12-4; 7 nucleotides align to TRBD1. This CDR3 is built from 13 residues. Losses at the gene ends were 6 bases for V and 2 bases for J; bases not matched to a gene: 1.

The chain employs TRBV4-2 and TRBJ2-3, with TRBD2 matching 8 bases. The length of the CDR3 is 20 residues. Germline V gene lookup returns CDR1 LGHNA and CDR2 YNFKEQ. The V and J ends lost 0 bases and 5 bases, in that order; junction bases with no gene match: 19. The CDR3: CASSQDDRAGANGPRDTQYF. The DNA of the CDR3 is TGTGCCAGCAGCCAAGATGACCGAGCGGGGGCAAATGGGCCCAGAGATACGCAGTATTTT.

This clonotype is a singleton in its sample. Its ends do not fully match the called genes, so a read error is possible. V is TRBV4-1 and J is TRBJ2-3, with a tentative D call TRBD2 (5 bases). The germline gives CDR1 MGHRA, CDR2 YSYEKL. The CDR3 sequence is 16 residues long. The CDR3 loop is CASSQGSEVSTDTQYF. DNA of the CDR3: TGTGCCAGCAGCCAAGGGAGTGAGGTGTCCACAGATACGCAGTATTTT.

By frequency in the sample, this clonotype is medium-sized. The chain joins TRBV5-5 to TRBJ2-7; possibly TRBD2 for D (6 bases). The CDR3 spans 15 residues. Trimming removed 5 bases from V and 6 bases from J, with 21 bases in between. Per the germline V gene, CDR1 is SGHKS and CDR2 is YYEKEE (reference sequence). In DNA form, the CDR3 reads TGTGCCAGCAGAGAAGTTGTGGGGGGTTCTTTCGAGCAGTACTTC. It specifies CASREVVGGSFEQYF.

This clonotype was observed a handful of times. The V gene is TRBV6-5, the J gene TRBJ1-1, with TRBD1 matching over 10 bases. Germline CDR1 and CDR2: MNHEY and SVGAGI. CDR3 length: 14 amino acids. With 4 bases clipped from V and 4 bases from J, the junction kept 3 bases outside the gene matches. CDR3 nucleotides: TGTGCCAGCAGTTCGAGGACAGGGGGCACTGAAGCTTTCTTT. This sequence encodes CASSSRTGGTEAFF.

This clonotype was recorded a few times. The chain combines TRBV6-5 with TRBJ1-6; TRBD1 might be the D (5 bases). The V end lost 0 bases, the J end lost 2 bases, and 14 bases lay between the germline ends. The CDR3 runs 18 residues. Germline V gives CDR1 MNHEY, CDR2 SVGAGI. The CDR3 DNA sequence: TGTGCCAGCAGTTACTCGAAGGTCGGGGGAACCTATAATTCACCCCTCCACTTT. The encoded protein is CASSYSKVGGTYNSPLHF.

CDR3 bases: TGCGCCAGCAGCTTGGTTGGACCGAACACCGGGGAGCTGTTTTTT. It translates to CASSLVGPNTGELFF. The chain carries TRBV5-1 and TRBJ2-2; D is uncertain. The CDR3 spans 15 residues. Trimming shortened V by 0 bases and J by 0 bases, and 6 bases separated the two germline ends. The V gene's germline CDR1 is SGHRS and CDR2 YFSETQ.

In its sample, this clonotype was seen many times. CDR3: CASSQEPAGTSTDTQYF. The CDR3 DNA reads as TGTGCCAGCAGCCAAGAGCCTGCGGGAACTAGCACAGATACGCAGTATTTT. The gene calls are TRBV4-2 and TRBJ2-3; perhaps TRBD2 as D (6 bases). CDR3 length equals 17 residues. V dropped 0 bases and J dropped 0 bases, with 13 bases sitting between them. The germline gives CDR1 LGHNA, CDR2 YNFKEQ.

The V gene is TRBV9, the J gene TRBJ2-2; D gene unclear. This CDR3 comprises 14 residues. CDR1 is SGDLS, CDR2 YYNGEE, per germline. V was cut by 0 bases and J by 1 base, with 4 bases left in between. The CDR3 bases are TGTGCCAGCAGCGTAGGCGGGAACACCGGGGAGCTGTTTTTT. It encodes CASSVGGNTGELFF.

This clonotype was seen a few times. This chain connects TRBV28 to TRBJ1-5, with D uncertain. V lost 6 bases to trimming and J lost 5 bases, with 11 bases between them. The CDR3 extends over 13 amino acids. Germline V gives CDR1 MDHEN, CDR2 SYDVKM. The CDR3 DNA follows: TGTGCCAGCAGCTCATTAGTGGATCAGCCCCAGCATTTT. As protein: CASSSLVDQPQHF.

This clonotype has only one observation. A read error may produce the germline difference seen at one junction end. The genes are TRBV7-7 and TRBJ2-3, with 8 bases lining up with TRBD2. Germline CDR1 is SSHAT and CDR2 is FNYEAQ (reference sequence). There are 14 residues in the CDR3. The CDR3 nucleotides are TGTGCTAGCAGCTTAGCGGGGACCACAGATACGCAGTATTTT. This gives the protein CASSLAGTTDTQYF.

V is TRBV5-1 and J is TRBJ2-5; no clear D. V gave up 2 bases and J gave up 3 bases, with 8 bases separating them. CDR1 SGHRS and CDR2 YFSETQ come from the germline V gene. The CDR3 extends over 13 amino acids. The CDR3 coding sequence is TGCGCCAGCAGCTTAAGCCAGAAAGAGACCCAGTACTTC. Protein: CASSLSQKETQYF.

The gene calls are TRBV12-3 or TRBV12-4 and TRBJ2-7; weak D call: TRBD1 (6 bases). The CDR3 has 13 amino acids. V lost 7 bases and J lost 5, with 15 bases in between. In DNA, the CDR3 is TGTGCCAGCACACCGGCCTGGACAGACGAGCAGTACGTC. Encoded protein: CASTPAWTDEQYV.

Turning to this clonotype: A read error is possible here, since a much larger clone lies one base away. The chain links TRBV9 to TRBJ2-1, with D possibly matching TRBD2 (5 bases). The V end was cut by 4 bases, the J end by 6 bases, with 8 bases between. Germline CDR1 is SGDLS and CDR2 is YYNGEE. CDR3 length equals 12 residues. The CDR3 DNA is TGTGCCAGCAGCCTAGCCCCCAATGAGCAGTTCTTC. Protein sequence: CASSLAPNEQFF.

By proportion, this clonotype is medium-sized. This chain joins TRBV20-1 and TRBJ2-7; D unclear. The V end was cut by 3 bases, the J end by 2 bases, with 8 bases between. CDR1 is DFQATT and CDR2 is SNEGSKA in the germline V gene (reference sequence). The length of the CDR3 is 12 residues. CDR3 in amino acids: CSASPSTYEQYF. CDR3 coding DNA: TGCAGTGCTAGCCCATCCACCTACGAGCAGTACTTC.

The chain combines TRBV6-6 with TRBJ2-5; D not certain. Trimming cost V 2 bases and J 5 bases, with 27 bases left between them. CDR3 length equals 19 residues. CDR1 is MNHNY, CDR2 SVGAGI, per germline (reference sequence). CDR3 residues: CASSYGLWAPDMHPETQYF. The CDR3 nucleotides read TGTGCCAGCAGTTACGGCCTTTGGGCCCCCGATATGCATCCGGAGACCCAGTACTTC.

The chain couples TRBV6-2 or TRBV6-3 to TRBJ2-4; D gene unclear. From germline, CDR1 is MNHEY and CDR2 SVGEGT. The CDR3 length is 16 residues. Trimming left V 2 bases short and J 0 bases short, with 11 bases between. In DNA form, the CDR3 reads TGTGCCAGCAGTTACGGGATAAACCAAGCCAAAAACATTCAGTACTTC. Protein product: CASSYGINQAKNIQYF.

This clonotype was counted between two and nine times. The chain is built from TRBV27 and TRBJ2-1, with D perhaps TRBD2 (7 bases). Germline-derived CDR1 and CDR2 are MNHEY and SMNVEV (reference sequence). Trimming stripped 11 bases from V and 14 bases from J, with 19 bases between. CDR3 length: 11 residues. The CDR3 reads CAVKGGGVEFF. CDR3 in DNA: TGTGCCGTAAAAGGGGGGGGAGTTGAGTTCTTC.

This clonotype was seen only once. V and J are TRBV5-1 and TRBJ2-7; D call uncertain. The V end lost 0 bases, the J end lost 2 bases, and 12 bases lay between the germline ends. Germline values: CDR1 SGHRS, CDR2 YFSETQ. The CDR3 length is 15 residues. This CDR3 reads CASSLAFDTAYEQYF. CDR3 DNA: TGCGCCAGCAGCTTGGCCTTTGACACGGCCTACGAGCAGTACTTC.

This clonotype was found a few times. This sequence joins TRBV4-2 and TRBJ1-3, with 7 nucleotides matching TRBD1. With 0 bases clipped from V and 2 bases from J, the junction kept 7 bases outside the gene matches. The CDR3 is 17 amino acids. In germline, CDR1 is LGHNA, CDR2 YNFKEQ. For the CDR3, the DNA is TGTGCCAGCAGCCAAGACCACAGGGGTGAGGCTGGAAACACCATATATTTT. Translation gives CASSQDHRGEAGNTIYF.

This clonotype came up many times. V and J are TRBV2 and TRBJ2-5; D not resolved. Deletions cut 4 bases from V and 1 base from J, with 7 bases between. Germline CDR1 is SNHLY and CDR2 is FYNNEI. The CDR3 sequence is 13 residues long. CDR3 nucleotide sequence: TGTGCCAGCAGTGCGACGGCCCAAGAGACCCAGTACTTC. Protein product: CASSATAQETQYF. Full variable domain (rest looked up from reference TRBV2 and TRBJ2-5): EPEVTQTPSHQVTQMGQEVILRCVPISNHLYFYWYRQILGQKVEFLVSFYNNEISEKSEIFDDQFSVERPDGSNFTLKIRSTKLEDSAMYFCASSATAQETQYFGPGTRLLVL.

This clonotype was seen only a few times. V is TRBV7-3 and J is TRBJ2-5; either TRBD1 or TRBD2 may fit D (5 bases each). Per the germline V gene, CDR1 is SGHTA and CDR2 is FQGTGA. Deletions cut 5 bases from V and 6 bases from J, with 13 bases between. The CDR3 is made up of 13 amino acids. The CDR3 bases are TGTGCCAGCAGCATCCAACCGGGGCAGACCCAGTACTTC. It yields the protein CASSIQPGQTQYF.

The chain carries TRBV20-1 and TRBJ1-2, with TRBD1 matching 8 bases. V lost 5 bases, J lost 2 bases, and 7 bases stayed unmatched. The CDR3 is 14 amino acids. Germline V gene sequence: CDR1 DFQATT, CDR2 SNEGSKA (reference sequence). The CDR3, as DNA: TGCAGTGCTGAGCAGGGGGCGCGGAACTATGGCTACACCTTC. Translation gives CSAEQGARNYGYTF.